The 20 T cell receptor beta chains presented below share a single source sample, sequenced in a study of blood T cells in healthy people across ages. It was with a sample-barcoded 5' primer and a J-beta primer mix that a second PCR of roughly 7 to 11 cycles was run. MiXCR, applied by TCRdb to the 5' RACE reads, yields one record per CDR3 protein. Among about 1,800,000 distinct CDR3 sequences listed, roughly 30% were seen once. Sequencing input: blood. These receptors were collected from a woman aged 30 to 39 in good health.

In this sample, this clonotype turned up a few times. This chain uses TRBV9 with TRBJ2-7; D is tentatively TRBD1 or TRBD2 (5 bases each). This CDR3 has 15 residues. Trimming shortened V by 4 bases and J by 1 base, and 15 bases separated the two germline ends. Germline V gene data show CDR1 as SGDLS and CDR2 as YYNGEE. Here the CDR3 reads CASSPRSGSSYEQYF. CDR3 coding DNA: TGTGCCAGCAGCCCCCGATCAGGGAGTTCCTACGAGCAGTACTTC. Complete variable domain (other parts from reference TRBV9 and TRBJ2-7): DSGVTQTPKHLITATGQRVTLRCSPRSGDLSVYWYQQSLDQGLQFLIQYYNGEERAKGNILERFSAQQFPDLHSELNLSSLELGDSALYFCASSPRSGSSYEQYFGPGTRLTVT.

Of note for this clonotype: A junction boundary mismatches the germline segment, possibly from a read error. The chain employs TRBV6-6 and TRBJ2-1, with D hard to call. Germline CDR1 and CDR2: MNHNY and SVGAGI (reference sequence). The CDR3 contains 12 residues. The CDR3 spells CTSSPNVWEQFF. CDR3 bases: TGTACCAGCAGTCCCAATGTTTGGGAGCAGTTCTTC.

In its sample, this clonotype was seen many times. V is TRBV5-5 and J is TRBJ2-1; 10 bases are shared with TRBD2. V trimming: 4 bases; J trimming: 5 bases; junction bases outside the gene matches: 6. There are 15 residues in the CDR3. CDR1 SGHKS and CDR2 YYEKEE come from the germline V gene (reference sequence). The CDR3 DNA reads TGTGCCAGCAGCCGGACTAGCGGAGACCACAATGAGCAGTTCTTC. Translating it yields CASSRTSGDHNEQFF.

This clonotype turned up a few times. The V gene is TRBV7-9, the J gene TRBJ2-4; the D gene is possibly TRBD1 (5 bases). Germline-derived CDR1 and CDR2 are SEHNR and FQNEAQ (reference sequence). This CDR3 is 15 amino acids long. The V end lost 2 bases, the J end lost 0 bases, and 8 bases lay between the germline ends. For the CDR3, the DNA is TGTGCCAGCAGCTTAACCCAGGGAGCCAAAAACATTCAGTACTTC. Encoded protein: CASSLTQGAKNIQYF. Using reference TRBV7-9 and TRBJ2-4 for the parts outside the CDR3, the full variable domain is DTGVSQNPRHKITKRGQNVTFRCDPISEHNRLYWYRQTLGQGPEFLTYFQNEAQLEKSRLLSDRFSAERPKGSFSTLEIQRTEQGDSAMYLCASSLTQGAKNIQYFGAGTRLSVL.

The chain links TRBV5-1 to TRBJ2-1; 7 bases are shared with TRBD2. J was trimmed by 6 bases and V by 3 bases; bases with no gene match: 6. Germline CDR1 SGHRS, CDR2 YFSETQ. This CDR3 region has 14 residues. The chain's CDR3 is CASSWGDYTNEQFF. In nucleotides, the CDR3 is TGCGCCAGCAGCTGGGGGGACTATACCAATGAGCAGTTCTTC.

As to this clonotype: This could be a read error, since a much larger clone is one nucleotide away. This chain links TRBV3-1 with TRBJ2-7, with 10 bases matching TRBD2. This CDR3 spans 15 amino acids. J lost 6 bases, V lost 4 bases, and 9 bases had no gene match. Germline V lookup: CDR1 LGHDT, CDR2 YNNKEL (reference sequence). This CDR3 is CASSLPERGGGEQYF. CDR3 bases: TGTGCCAGCAGCCTCCCGGAGCGGGGGGGTGGCGAGCAGTACTTC.

This sequence joins TRBV24-1 and TRBJ2-7; the match to TRBD1 covers 8 bases. CDR3 length equals 16 residues. J gave up 0 bases and V 5 bases, and 8 bases lay outside the gene matches. Germline CDR1 reads KGHDR; CDR2 reads SFDVKD. CDR3 protein: CATSAPDRDSSYEQYF. The CDR3 coding sequence is TGTGCCACCAGTGCTCCGGACAGGGATAGCTCCTACGAGCAGTACTTC.

This chain's CDR3 is CASSGQGRLGQYF. In nucleotides, the CDR3 is TGTGCCAGCAGCGGACAGGGGCGGTTGGGACAGTACTTC. The rearrangement links TRBV2 to TRBJ2-7, with 9 bases matching TRBD1. V dropped 6 bases and J dropped 10; count of bases not matched to a gene: 10. From germline, CDR1 is SNHLY and CDR2 FYNNEI. This CDR3 is 13 amino acids long.

This chain uses TRBV30 with TRBJ1-2, with D perhaps TRBD1 (6 bases). The CDR3 extends over 13 amino acids. The germline V gene encodes CDR1 GTSNPN and CDR2 SVGIG (reference sequence). Trimming left V 0 bases short and J 7 bases short, with 12 bases between. This CDR3 is CAWSVGRGGGYTF. CDR3 in DNA: TGTGCCTGGAGTGTAGGTAGAGGGGGTGGCTACACCTTC.

This clonotype was counted many times. The chain has TRBV5-1 and TRBJ2-1, with D possibly matching TRBD2 (5 bases). The CDR3 extends over 13 amino acids. Germline lookup yields CDR1 SGHRS and CDR2 YFSETQ. The V end was cut by 1 base, the J end by 6 bases, with 8 bases between. In DNA form, the CDR3 reads TGCGCCAGCAGCTTGACCGCGGGCAATGAGCAGTTCTTC. Its protein is CASSLTAGNEQFF.

This clonotype showed up just a few times. The chain has TRBV29-1 and TRBJ2-2; TRBD2 matches 9 bases. Losses at the gene ends were 4 bases for V and 4 bases for J; bases not matched to a gene: 4. From germline, CDR1 is SQVTM and CDR2 ANQGSEA. The CDR3 consists of 14 residues. The CDR3 protein is CSVASGTFTGELFF. DNA for the CDR3: TGCAGCGTTGCTAGCGGGACTTTCACCGGGGAGCTGTTTTTT.

In this sample, this clonotype turned up many times. V gene TRBV7-9 combines with J gene TRBJ2-1, with a possible D match to TRBD2 (5 bases). V was clipped by 1 base and J by 7 bases, with 14 bases between them. The CDR3 runs to 15 residues. Germline assignment: CDR1 SEHNR and CDR2 FQNEAQ (reference sequence). CDR3 loop: CASSLETEKRNEQFF. CDR3 sequence (DNA): TGTGCCAGCAGCTTAGAGACCGAGAAGCGGAATGAGCAGTTCTTC.

This clonotype occurred a few times. The chain has TRBV18 and TRBJ2-5; unclear D gene. Trimming shortened V by 3 bases and J by 5 bases, and 13 bases separated the two germline ends. The CDR3 runs to 14 residues. Germline CDR1 KGHSH, CDR2 LQKENI. The CDR3 is CASSPGRQMETQYF. CDR3 nucleotides: TGTGCCAGCTCACCGGGCAGACAAATGGAGACCCAGTACTTC.

V gene TRBV7-9 combines with J gene TRBJ1-2; maybe TRBD1 (6 bases). Per the germline V gene, CDR1 is SEHNR and CDR2 is FQNEAQ (reference sequence). V was trimmed by 3 bases and J by 12 bases, leaving 20 bases between them. The CDR3 is 14 residues long. The CDR3 spells CASSFGGRSTYHTF. The CDR3 DNA sequence: TGTGCCAGCAGCTTCGGGGGGCGTTCAACCTACCACACCTTC.

Comments on this clonotype: A much larger clone lies one base from this, so it may be a read error. The conserved phenylalanine or tryptophan normally closing the CDR3 is absent here, so this likely arose from a read error. The chain uses TRBV5-1 and TRBJ2-7, with D maybe TRBD2 (6 bases). The CDR3 covers 14 residues. Germline-derived CDR1 and CDR2 are SGHRS and YFSETQ. The ends were cut back, 0 bases at V and 3 bases at J, with 10 bases in the middle. The CDR3 DNA reads as TGCGCCAGCAGCTTGGCGGGGGAAGGCTACGAGCAGTACTGC. It translates to CASSLAGEGYEQYC.

The V gene is TRBV28, the J gene TRBJ1-1; D perhaps matches TRBD1 (5 bases). CDR3 length equals 15 residues. Trimming cost V 5 bases and J 0 bases, with 13 bases left between them. Germline lookup yields CDR1 MDHEN and CDR2 SYDVKM. CDR3 loop: CASSPPTAMNTEAFF. In DNA, the CDR3 is TGTGCCAGCAGTCCCCCGACAGCCATGAACACTGAAGCTTTCTTT.

The CDR3 sequence is CASSLVGEPGEKLFF. The CDR3 region has the DNA TGCGCCAGCAGCTTGGTGGGGGAGCCTGGGGAAAAACTGTTTTTT. The chain combines TRBV5-1 with TRBJ1-4, with D maybe TRBD1 (5 bases). The CDR3 totals 15 residues. Trimming stripped 0 bases from V and 8 bases from J, with 14 bases between. Germline V gives CDR1 SGHRS, CDR2 YFSETQ.

This clonotype was detected a few times. The V and J genes are TRBV7-9 and TRBJ2-1, with TRBD2 matching over 13 bases. The junction had 10 bases not matched to a gene; V was cut back by 1 base and J by 10 bases. Germline assignment: CDR1 SEHNR and CDR2 FQNEAQ (reference sequence). The CDR3 loop spans 17 amino acids. The CDR3 nucleotides read TGTGCCAGCAGCTTAGGAGCCACTAGCGGGAGGGCCAAGGAGCAGTTCTTC. Amino acid sequence: CASSLGATSGRAKEQFF.

The chain carries TRBV29-1 and TRBJ2-7; 7 nucleotides line up with TRBD1. CDR3 length equals 13 residues. The V and J ends lost 4 bases and 0 bases, in that order; junction bases with no gene match: 3. Germline V gene data show CDR1 as SQVTM and CDR2 as ANQGSEA. CDR3 region: CSVGRGSSYEQYF. The CDR3 DNA sequence: TGCAGCGTTGGCAGGGGGAGCTCCTACGAGCAGTACTTC.

V and J are TRBV6-1 and TRBJ2-3; D remains unclear. The CDR3 length is 14 residues. Germline CDR1 reads MNHNS; CDR2 reads SASEGT. V shed 4 bases and J shed 2 bases, with 10 bases lying between them. The CDR3 DNA sequence: TGTGCCAGCAGTGGTCAGTGGAACACAGATACGCAGTATTTT. Translation gives CASSGQWNTDTQYF.